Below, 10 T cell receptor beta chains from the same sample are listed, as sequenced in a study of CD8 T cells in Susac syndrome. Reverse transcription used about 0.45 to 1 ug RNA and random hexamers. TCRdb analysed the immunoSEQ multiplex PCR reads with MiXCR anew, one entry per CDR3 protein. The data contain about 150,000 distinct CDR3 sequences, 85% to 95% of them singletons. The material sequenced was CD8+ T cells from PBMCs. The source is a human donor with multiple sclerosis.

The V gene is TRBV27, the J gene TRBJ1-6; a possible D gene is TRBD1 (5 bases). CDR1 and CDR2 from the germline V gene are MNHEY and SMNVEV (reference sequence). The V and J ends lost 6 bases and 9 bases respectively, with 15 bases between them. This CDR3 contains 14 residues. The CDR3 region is CASSADRGGSPLHF. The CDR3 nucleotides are TGTGCCAGCAGCGCCGACAGAGGAGGTTCACCCCTCCACTTT.

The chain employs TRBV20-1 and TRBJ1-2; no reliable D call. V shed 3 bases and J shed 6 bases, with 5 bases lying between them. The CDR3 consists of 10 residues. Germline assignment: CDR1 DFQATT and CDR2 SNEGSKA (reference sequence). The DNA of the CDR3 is TGCAGTGCTAGGGACGATGGCTACACCTTC. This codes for CSARDDGYTF.

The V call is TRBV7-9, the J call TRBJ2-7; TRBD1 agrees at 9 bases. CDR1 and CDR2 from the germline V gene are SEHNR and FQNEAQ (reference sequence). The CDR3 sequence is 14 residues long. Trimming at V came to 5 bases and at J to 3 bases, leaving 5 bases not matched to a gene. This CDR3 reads CASSRTGADYEQYF. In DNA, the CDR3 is TGTGCCAGCAGCCGGACAGGGGCTGACTACGAGCAGTACTTC.

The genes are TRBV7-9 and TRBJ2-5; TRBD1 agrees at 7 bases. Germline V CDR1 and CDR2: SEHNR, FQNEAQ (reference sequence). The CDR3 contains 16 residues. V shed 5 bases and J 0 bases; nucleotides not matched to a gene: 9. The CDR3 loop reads CASSQRQGRDQETQYF. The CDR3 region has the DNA TGTGCCAGCAGCCAAAGACAGGGCCGGGACCAAGAGACCCAGTACTTC.

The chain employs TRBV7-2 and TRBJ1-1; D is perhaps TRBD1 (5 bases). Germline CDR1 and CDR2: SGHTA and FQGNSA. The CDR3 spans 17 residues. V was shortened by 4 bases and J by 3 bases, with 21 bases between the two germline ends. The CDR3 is CASSSAPREGTDTEAFF. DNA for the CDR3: TGTGCCAGCAGCTCCGCGCCCCGTGAAGGGACGGACACTGAAGCTTTCTTT.

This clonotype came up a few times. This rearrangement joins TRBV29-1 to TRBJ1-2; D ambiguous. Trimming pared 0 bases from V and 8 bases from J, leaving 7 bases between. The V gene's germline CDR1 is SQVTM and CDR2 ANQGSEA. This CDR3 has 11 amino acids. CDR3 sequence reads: CSVEDRRGYTF. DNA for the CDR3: TGCAGCGTTGAAGATCGAAGGGGCTACACCTTC.

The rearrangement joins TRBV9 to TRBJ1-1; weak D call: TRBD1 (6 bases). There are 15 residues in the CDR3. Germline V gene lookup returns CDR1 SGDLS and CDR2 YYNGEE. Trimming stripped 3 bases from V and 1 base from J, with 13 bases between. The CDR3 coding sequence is TGTGCCAGCAGCGCTGGGACAAACAAGAACACTGAAGCTTTCTTT. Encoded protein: CASSAGTNKNTEAFF.

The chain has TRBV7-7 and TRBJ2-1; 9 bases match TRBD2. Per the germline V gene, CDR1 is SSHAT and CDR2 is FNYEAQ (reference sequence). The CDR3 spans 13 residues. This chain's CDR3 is CASGGPNRDEQFF. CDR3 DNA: TGTGCTAGCGGGGGACCAAACAGGGATGAGCAGTTCTTC.

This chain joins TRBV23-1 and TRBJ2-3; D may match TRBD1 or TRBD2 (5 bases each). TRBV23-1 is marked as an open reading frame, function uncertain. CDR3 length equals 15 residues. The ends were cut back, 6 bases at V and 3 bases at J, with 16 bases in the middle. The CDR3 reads CASSPKGSVTDTQYF. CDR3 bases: TGCGCCAGCAGCCCAAAGGGGAGTGTGACAGATACGCAGTATTTT.

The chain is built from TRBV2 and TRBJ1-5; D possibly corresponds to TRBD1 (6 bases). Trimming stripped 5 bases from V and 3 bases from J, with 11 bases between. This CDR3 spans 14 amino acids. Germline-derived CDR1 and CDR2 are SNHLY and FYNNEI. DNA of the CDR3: TGTGCCAGCAGTCCCGGACAGCTCAATCAGCCCCAGCATTTT. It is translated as CASSPGQLNQPQHF.